These T cell receptor beta chains were read from a single sample in a study of regulatory T cells in long-lasting Graves disease. A single record per CDR3 protein comes from TCRdb applying MiXCR to the multiplex PCR reads. The sample records under 450,000 distinct CDR3 sequences, about a quarter being singletons. This specimen consisted of peripheral blood mononuclear cells (PBMCs), obtained when the disease was refractory, from a patient treated with antithyroid drugs. The receptor source for this set is a female donor with Graves disease. Each CDR3 is given with its conserved first and last residue. The order of the fields is CDR3 DNA, CDR3 protein, D gene, J gene, V gene, clone size. D genes are given only for firm matches. Only part of the rows carry a size: once, few, many, or a class if the clone is expanded.

CDR3 DNA: TGTGCCACCGAAACCCAGGACAGGGGGCTTAGTCGCGAGCAGTACTTC; CDR3 protein: CATETQDRGLSREQYF; D gene: TRBD1; J gene: TRBJ2-7; V gene: TRBV24-1; clone size: .
CDR3 DNA: TGTGCCAGCAGTTTAGGGACAGCTCAGGCTAACTATGGCTACACCTTC; CDR3 protein: CASSLGTAQANYGYTF; D gene: .; J gene: TRBJ1-2; V gene: TRBV12-3/TRBV12-4; clone size: many
CDR3 DNA: TGCGCCAGCAGTGCCCGACTGGGCGCCATGAACACTGAAGCTTTCTTT; CDR3 protein: CASSARLGAMNTEAFF; D gene: .; J gene: TRBJ1-1; V gene: TRBV5-1; clone size: .
CDR3 DNA: TGTGCCAGCAGGCCAGGGGGTTTAGCGGGAGGGACCCAGTACTTC; CDR3 protein: CASRPGGLAGGTQYF; D gene: TRBD2; J gene: TRBJ2-5; V gene: TRBV28; clone size: .
CDR3 DNA: TGTGCCAGCAGCTTGTTCGGGGGATACGAGCAGTACTTC; CDR3 protein: CASSLFGGYEQYF; D gene: .; J gene: TRBJ2-7; V gene: TRBV5-6; clone size: few
CDR3 DNA: TGCAGTGCTTCGCCAGGGGGCTCTCAGCCCCAGCATTTT; CDR3 protein: CSASPGGSQPQHF; D gene: TRBD1; J gene: TRBJ1-5; V gene: TRBV20-1; clone size: few
CDR3 DNA: TGTGCCAGCAGCTTAGCCGGTTTTTTAGAGACCCAGTACTTC; CDR3 protein: CASSLAGFLETQYF; D gene: .; J gene: TRBJ2-5; V gene: TRBV7-2; clone size: many
CDR3 DNA: TGTGCCAGCTCACCCGGACACTACGAGCAGTACTTC; CDR3 protein: CASSPGHYEQYF; D gene: .; J gene: TRBJ2-7; V gene: TRBV6-1; clone size: .
CDR3 DNA: TGTGCCAGCAGCCAGGACACGAATGAAAAACTGTTTTTT; CDR3 protein: CASSQDTNEKLFF; D gene: .; J gene: TRBJ1-4; V gene: TRBV2; clone size: many
CDR3 DNA: TGTGCCAGCGCCGAGATCGGGACAGGGGTGTACGAGCAGTACTTC; CDR3 protein: CASAEIGTGVYEQYF; D gene: TRBD1; J gene: TRBJ2-7; V gene: TRBV12-3/TRBV12-4; clone size: many
CDR3 DNA: TGTGCCACCAGTGATTCCCGGGACAGGGACAATGAGCAGTTCTTC; CDR3 protein: CATSDSRDRDNEQFF; D gene: TRBD1; J gene: TRBJ2-1; V gene: TRBV24-1; clone size: few
CDR3 DNA: TGTGCCAGCAGTTTATATGGGGGACAGAGGAGAGCTAATGAAAAACTGTTTTTT; CDR3 protein: CASSLYGGQRRANEKLFF; D gene: TRBD1; J gene: TRBJ1-4; V gene: TRBV28; clone size: .
CDR3 DNA: TGTGCCAGCAGCAGATACGGGGGGCCGTCGGATTCACCCCTCCACTTT; CDR3 protein: CASSRYGGPSDSPLHF; D gene: .; J gene: TRBJ1-6; V gene: TRBV7-3; clone size: many
CDR3 DNA: TGTGCCAGCAAGCTGGCCCTAGCGGGTAGCACAGATACGCAGTATTTT; CDR3 protein: CASKLALAGSTDTQYF; D gene: TRBD2; J gene: TRBJ2-3; V gene: TRBV6-1; clone size: .
CDR3 DNA: TGTGGGTCCATGGTGAACACTGAAGCTTTCTTT; CDR3 protein: CGSMVNTEAFF; D gene: .; J gene: TRBJ1-1; V gene: TRBV28; clone size: many
CDR3 DNA: TGTGCCAGCAGCCGGTCCAACATGTTCGAGACCCAGTACTTC; CDR3 protein: CASSRSNMFETQYF; D gene: .; J gene: TRBJ2-5; V gene: TRBV7-2; clone size: few
CDR3 DNA: TGCGCTGCTCGTACCCTTAGCGGGAGGCCCTCCTACGAGCAGTACTTC; CDR3 protein: CAARTLSGRPSYEQYF; D gene: TRBD2; J gene: TRBJ2-7; V gene: TRBV29-1; clone size: .
CDR3 DNA: TGTGCCACCAGCAGAACAGGGTCCGAGCAGTACTTC; CDR3 protein: CATSRTGSEQYF; D gene: .; J gene: TRBJ2-7; V gene: TRBV15; clone size: many
CDR3 DNA: TGTGCCAGCTCACCAACACCGGGACAGGGTACCTACGAGCGGTACTTC; CDR3 protein: CASSPTPGQGTYERYF; D gene: TRBD1; J gene: TRBJ2-7; V gene: TRBV18; clone size: .
CDR3 DNA: TGCGCCAGCAGCTTGGAAGGACTAACCCATGAGACCCAGTACTTC; CDR3 protein: CASSLEGLTHETQYF; D gene: .; J gene: TRBJ2-5; V gene: TRBV5-1; clone size: few
CDR3 DNA: TGCAGTGCCGAATCCTACAATGAGCAGTTCTTC; CDR3 protein: CSAESYNEQFF; D gene: .; J gene: TRBJ2-1; V gene: TRBV20-1; clone size: many
CDR3 DNA: TGTGCCACCAGCAGGACCGATGATTCACCCCTCCACTTT; CDR3 protein: CATSRTDDSPLHF; D gene: .; J gene: TRBJ1-6; V gene: TRBV15; clone size: many
CDR3 DNA: TGCGCCAGCAGTCTAGCGGGAGGGCGTGCCACCGGGGAGCTGTTTTTT; CDR3 protein: CASSLAGGRATGELFF; D gene: TRBD2; J gene: TRBJ2-2; V gene: TRBV5-1; clone size: few
CDR3 DNA: TGTGCCAGCAACCTTCGGGGGTCCGCGAACACCGGGGAGCTGTTTTTT; CDR3 protein: CASNLRGSANTGELFF; D gene: .; J gene: TRBJ2-2; V gene: TRBV7-2; clone size: few
CDR3 DNA: TGTGCCAGCAGCGGCGGAGGGGGCCCTGGCTACACCTTC; CDR3 protein: CASSGGGGPGYTF; D gene: TRBD1; J gene: TRBJ1-2; V gene: TRBV7-2; clone size: .
CDR3 DNA: TGTGCCAGCAGTTTAGCCCAGACCCAGTACTTC; CDR3 protein: CASSLAQTQYF; D gene: .; J gene: TRBJ2-5; V gene: TRBV12-3/TRBV12-4; clone size: many
CDR3 DNA: TGTGCCAGCAGTCGCCTTTATGGACAGGGTCGATCCAATAATTCACCCCTCCACTTT; CDR3 protein: CASSRLYGQGRSNNSPLHF; D gene: TRBD1; J gene: TRBJ1-6; V gene: TRBV12-3/TRBV12-4; clone size: .
CDR3 DNA: TGCAGCGTAAGGGACAGGGTAAAGGGGAACACTGAAGCTTTCTTT; CDR3 protein: CSVRDRVKGNTEAFF; D gene: TRBD1; J gene: TRBJ1-1; V gene: TRBV29-1; clone size: .
CDR3 DNA: TGTGCCAGCAGTGATACAGGGGACGGTGGCTACACCTTC; CDR3 protein: CASSDTGDGGYTF; D gene: TRBD1; J gene: TRBJ1-2; V gene: TRBV2; clone size: many
CDR3 DNA: TGTGCCAGCAGTGAGGGGACAGTCTCTAACTATGGCTACACCTTC; CDR3 protein: CASSEGTVSNYGYTF; D gene: TRBD1; J gene: TRBJ1-2; V gene: TRBV6-1; clone size: many
CDR3 DNA: TGTGCCAGCAGTGATAGAGGCTCTGGGGCCAACGCCCTGACTTTC; CDR3 protein: CASSDRGSGANALTF; D gene: .; J gene: TRBJ2-6; V gene: TRBV2; clone size: few
CDR3 DNA: TGTGCCAGCTCACTACAGAGTGAGTTATACGAGCAGTACTTC; CDR3 protein: CASSLQSELYEQYF; D gene: .; J gene: TRBJ2-7; V gene: TRBV18; clone size: .
CDR3 DNA: TGTGCCAGCAGCTTAGAAAGGACAGAGTATAGCAATCAGCCCCAGCATTTT; CDR3 protein: CASSLERTEYSNQPQHF; D gene: .; J gene: TRBJ1-5; V gene: TRBV11-2; clone size: few
CDR3 DNA: TGTGCCTGGACCGGGGGGCTTTACGAGCAGTACTTC; CDR3 protein: CAWTGGLYEQYF; D gene: .; J gene: TRBJ2-7; V gene: TRBV30; clone size: .
CDR3 DNA: TGTGCCAGCAGTCGGGACATTTCTGGGTACGAGCAGTACTTC; CDR3 protein: CASSRDISGYEQYF; D gene: .; J gene: TRBJ2-7; V gene: TRBV12-3/TRBV12-4; clone size: many
CDR3 DNA: TGTGCCAGCAGTTACACGGCCTCCCCAAACAGGAATGAGCAGTTCTTC; CDR3 protein: CASSYTASPNRNEQFF; D gene: .; J gene: TRBJ2-1; V gene: TRBV2; clone size: few
CDR3 DNA: TGCAGTGCTAGAGAAATGGAGGGGTACAATGAGCAGTTCTTC; CDR3 protein: CSAREMEGYNEQFF; D gene: .; J gene: TRBJ2-1; V gene: TRBV20-1; clone size: few
CDR3 DNA: TGTGCCAGCAGTTTGGGGACAGGGGAGGATGGCTACACCTTC; CDR3 protein: CASSLGTGEDGYTF; D gene: TRBD1; J gene: TRBJ1-2; V gene: TRBV28; clone size: few
CDR3 DNA: TGCAGTGCTAGAGCTCTACAGGGGAGAAATCAGCCCCAGCATTTT; CDR3 protein: CSARALQGRNQPQHF; D gene: TRBD1; J gene: TRBJ1-5; V gene: TRBV20-1; clone size: many